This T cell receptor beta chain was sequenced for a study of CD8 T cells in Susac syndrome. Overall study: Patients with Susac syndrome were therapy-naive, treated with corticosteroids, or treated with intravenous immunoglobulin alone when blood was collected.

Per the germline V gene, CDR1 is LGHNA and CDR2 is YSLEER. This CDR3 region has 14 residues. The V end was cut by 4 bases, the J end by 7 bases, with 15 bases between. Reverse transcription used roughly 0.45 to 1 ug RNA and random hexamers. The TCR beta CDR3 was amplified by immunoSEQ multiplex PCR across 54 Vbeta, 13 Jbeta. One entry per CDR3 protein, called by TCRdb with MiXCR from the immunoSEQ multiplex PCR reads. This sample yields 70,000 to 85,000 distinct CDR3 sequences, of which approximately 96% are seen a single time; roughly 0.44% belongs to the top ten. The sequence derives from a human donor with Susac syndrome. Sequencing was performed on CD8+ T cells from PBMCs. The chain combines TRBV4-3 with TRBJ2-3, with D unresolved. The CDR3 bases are TGCGCCAGCAGCCCCTCCCGTATGGGGAATACGCAGTATTTT. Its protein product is CASSPSRMGNTQYF.